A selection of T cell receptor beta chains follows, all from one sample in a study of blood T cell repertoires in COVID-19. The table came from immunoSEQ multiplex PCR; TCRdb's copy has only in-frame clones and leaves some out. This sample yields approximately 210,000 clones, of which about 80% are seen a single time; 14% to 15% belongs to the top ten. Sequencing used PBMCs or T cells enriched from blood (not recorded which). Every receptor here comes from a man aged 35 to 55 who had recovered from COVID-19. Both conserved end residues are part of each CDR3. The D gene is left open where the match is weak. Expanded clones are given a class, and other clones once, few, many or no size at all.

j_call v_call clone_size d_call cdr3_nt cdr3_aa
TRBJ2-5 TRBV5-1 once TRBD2 TGCGCCAGCAGATTATTACTAGCGGGAGAAGAGACCCAGTACTTC CASRLLLAGEETQYF
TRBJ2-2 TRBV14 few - TGTGCCAGCAGCCCCCGGCGGTCCCCCACCGGGGAGCTGTTTTTT CASSPRRSPTGELFF
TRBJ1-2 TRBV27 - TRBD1 TGTGCCAGCAGTTTAGGGGGACAGCCCTATGGCTACACCTTC CASSLGGQPYGYTF
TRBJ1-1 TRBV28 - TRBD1 TGTGCCAGCAGTTCCATGGACAGGGGACAAAACACTGAAGCTTTCTTT CASSSMDRGQNTEAFF
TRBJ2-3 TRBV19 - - TGTGCCAGTAGTCCCACCGGGCGGGGAGATACGCAGTATTTT CASSPTGRGDTQYF
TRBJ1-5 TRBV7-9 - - TGTGCCAGCAGCTTAGGGGGCTCGTCGGATCAGCCCCAGCATTTT CASSLGGSSDQPQHF
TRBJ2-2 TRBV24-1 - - TGTGCCACCAGTTCGCCGGGAGATACGAACACCGGGGAGCTGTTTTTT CATSSPGDTNTGELFF
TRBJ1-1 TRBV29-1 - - TGCAGCGCTTCCGCGCTGTCGGGGACTGAAGCTTTCTTT CSASALSGTEAFF
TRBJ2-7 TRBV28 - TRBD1 TGTGCCAGCGATTCAGGGGGCTACGAGCAGTACTTC CASDSGGYEQYF
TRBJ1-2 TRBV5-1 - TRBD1 TGCGCCAGCAGCTTACAGGGGGCGGGCTATGGCTACACCTTC CASSLQGAGYGYTF
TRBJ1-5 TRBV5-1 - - TGCGCCAGCAGGCTGGACAGTAGCAATCAGCCCCAGCATTTT CASRLDSSNQPQHF
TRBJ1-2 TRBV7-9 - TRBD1 TGTGCCAGCAGCTTAGCAGGGACAGGGCGAGGCTATGGCTACACCTTC CASSLAGTGRGYGYTF
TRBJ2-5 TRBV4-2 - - TGTGCCAGCAGCCATGCGGCTGCGGGAAAGTCGGAGACCCAGTACTTC CASSHAAAGKSETQYF
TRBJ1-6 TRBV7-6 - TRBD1 TGTGCCAGCAGCCTCAAGACAGGGTTGAGCTCCTATAATTCACCCCTCCACTTT CASSLKTGLSSYNSPLHF
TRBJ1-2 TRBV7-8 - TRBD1 TGTGCCAGCACGCCGACAGGGGTGGGTGGCTACACCTTC CASTPTGVGGYTF
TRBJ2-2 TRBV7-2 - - TGTGCCAGCAGGGGGCATCTGGGGGACTTAACCGGGGAGCTGTTTTTT CASRGHLGDLTGELFF
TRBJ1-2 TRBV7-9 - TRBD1 TGTGCCAGCAGCTCTCAGGGGGCCCTGCATGGCTACACCTTC CASSSQGALHGYTF
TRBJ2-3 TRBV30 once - TGTGCCTGGACAGGGGAAGTAACAGATACGCAGTATTTT CAWTGEVTDTQYF
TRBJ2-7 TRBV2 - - TGTGCCAGCAGTGTGGAGGGAAGCTCCTACGAGCAGTACTTC CASSVEGSSYEQYF
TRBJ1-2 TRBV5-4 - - TGTGCCAGCAGCTTCAGGGGCGCCTATGGCTACACCTTC CASSFRGAYGYTF
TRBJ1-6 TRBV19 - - TGTGCCAGTAGTACACGGGGAGGTTCACCCCTCCACTTT CASSTRGGSPLHF
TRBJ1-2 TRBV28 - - TGTGCCAGCAGTTTCAGGGGCGGCTATGGCTACACCTTC CASSFRGGYGYTF
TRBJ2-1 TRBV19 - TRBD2 TGTGCCAGTAGTAAAACTAGCGGGAGTAGGATCCATGAGCAGTTCTTC CASSKTSGSRIHEQFF
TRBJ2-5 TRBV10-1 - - TGCGCCAGCAGCGCGGAGACCCAGTACTTC CASSAETQYF
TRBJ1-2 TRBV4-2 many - TGTGCCAGCAGCCCCGGGGACTCGCTAGTCGGGGGCTACACCTTC CASSPGDSLVGGYTF
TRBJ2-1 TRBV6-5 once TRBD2 TGTGCCAGCGAATTACAGCGGGGGGCTTACAATGAGCAGTTCTTC CASELQRGAYNEQFF
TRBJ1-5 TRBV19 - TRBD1 TGTGCCAGTAGTATAAACAGGGGTGTGGAGCAGCCCCAGCATTTT CASSINRGVEQPQHF
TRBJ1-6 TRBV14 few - TGTGCCAGCAGCCAAGACAGGGAAGGAAATTCACCCCTCCACTTT CASSQDREGNSPLHF
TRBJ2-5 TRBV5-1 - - TGCGCCAGCAGCTTGGCAGGGCTGCAAGAGACCCAGTACTTC CASSLAGLQETQYF
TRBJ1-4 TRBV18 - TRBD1 TGTGCCAGCTCACCCGGGACAGGGCAGCAGGAACTGTTTTTT CASSPGTGQQELFF
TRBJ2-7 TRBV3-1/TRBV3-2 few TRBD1 TGTGCCAGCAGCCAAGATACGAGGGGGCGACCTTACGAGCAGTACTTC CASSQDTRGRPYEQYF
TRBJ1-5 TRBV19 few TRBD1 TGTGCCACAGTAGTGGGACAGGGCAATCAGCCCCAGCATTTT CATVVGQGNQPQHF
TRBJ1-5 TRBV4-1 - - TGCGCCAGCAGCCAAACGATCGGGATGAGCAATCAGCCCCAGCATTTT CASSQTIGMSNQPQHF
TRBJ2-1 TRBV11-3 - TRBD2 TGTGCCAGCAGCAACACACTAGCGCCCAACTACAATGAGCAGTTCTTC CASSNTLAPNYNEQFF
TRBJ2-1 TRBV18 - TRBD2 TGTGCCAGCTCACCGGGACTAGACTACAATGAGCAGTTCTTC CASSPGLDYNEQFF
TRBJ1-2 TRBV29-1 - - TGCAGCGTTGTCAGCGACCATGGCTACACCTTC CSVVSDHGYTF
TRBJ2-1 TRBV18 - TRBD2 TGTGCCAGCTCACTGCGGGGACTAGCGGGCTCCTTCTCCTACAATGAGCAGTTCTTC CASSLRGLAGSFSYNEQFF
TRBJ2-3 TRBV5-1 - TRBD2 TGCGCCAGCAGCTCATCTGGACTAGCGGGGGTCACAGATACGCAGTATTTT CASSSSGLAGVTDTQYF
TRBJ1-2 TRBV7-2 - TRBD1 TGTGCCAGCAGCCTAATACAGGGGGCAGGCTATGGCTACACCTTC CASSLIQGAGYGYTF
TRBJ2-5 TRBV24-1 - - TGTGCCACCAGTGATTTAATGACAGGAGCAGAGACCCAGTACTTC CATSDLMTGAETQYF